This T cell receptor (beta chain) stems from a study of beta chain features in type 1 diabetes. Findings and caveats of the study: Type 1 diabetes patients had fewer VDJ junction insertions and more deletions.

A remark on this clone: The antigen is unknown.

V shed 4 bases, J shed 4 bases, and the junction held 7 bases outside the gene matches. The length of the CDR3 is 15 residues. Germline loops: CDR1 MNHNS, CDR2 SASEGT. Using CD45RO/CCR7/CD25/CD127/CD95/CD27, CD4+ naive, central memory, regulatory and stem cell-like memory cells were sorted. Sorted populations all had greater than 95% purity. The isolated RNA, all of it, was reverse transcribed, so expressed TCRB transcripts were what got sequenced. Assay: immunoSEQ multiplex PCR; the TCRdb copy retains only in-frame clones and omits some. The sample consists of approximately 37,000 clones, approximately 50% of them appearing once.

The sequence came from a woman younger than 35 in good health. The chain uses TRBV6-1 and TRBJ2-7, with 10 bases aligning to TRBD1. Sequencing was done on a sample of central memory CD4+ T cells from blood. In DNA form, the CDR3 reads TGTGCCAGCAGTGCTGGGGGGACAGGGGTATACGAGCAGTACTTC. Protein sequence: CASSAGGTGVYEQYF.